These 9 T cell receptor beta chains were sequenced from one sample in a study of T-cell reconstitution after alpha-beta-depleted transplantation in children. The TCRbeta library was prepared with unique molecular identifiers. TCRdb itself ran the PCR reads through MiXCR, one entry per CDR3 protein. The table shows 330,000 or so distinct CDR3 sequences, with about 9.5% occurring only once. Sequenced here: PBMCs, sampled before TCRalphabeta/CD19-depleted stem cell transplant. The source is a boy under two years old with acute myeloid leukemia, due to receive a stem cell transplant.

This clonotype has just a few counts. V is TRBV9 and J is TRBJ1-6, with D uncertain. V was clipped by 0 bases and J by 9 bases, with 7 bases between them. Germline V CDR1 and CDR2: SGDLS, YYNGEE. The CDR3 extends over 13 amino acids. The CDR3 DNA is TGTGCCAGCAGCGTAGGGGAGTTTTCACCCCTCCACTTT. Translation: CASSVGEFSPLHF.

This chain joins TRBV6-5 and TRBJ2-7, with D perhaps matching TRBD1 (5 bases). Between the trimmed V and J ends, which lost 4 bases and 3 bases, there was a span of 13 bases. The germline gives CDR1 MNHEY, CDR2 SVGAGI. The CDR3 runs to 14 residues. The CDR3 loop is CASSSFGQLYEQYF. CDR3 DNA: TGTGCCAGCAGTTCCTTCGGACAACTCTACGAGCAGTACTTC.

This clonotype occurred many times. The chain combines TRBV29-1 with TRBJ1-4; 9 nucleotides line up with TRBD1. V shed 6 bases and J 3 bases; nucleotides not matched to a gene: 8. CDR1 SQVTM and CDR2 ANQGSEA come from the germline V gene. This CDR3 comprises 15 residues. The CDR3 is CSVGDRVLPNEKLFF. Written as DNA, the CDR3 is TGCAGCGTCGGGGACAGGGTACTACCTAATGAAAAACTGTTTTTT.

This clonotype was seen at least ten times. The rearrangement links TRBV5-1 to TRBJ2-5; D not resolved. CDR1 is SGHRS and CDR2 is YFSETQ in the germline V gene. CDR3 length: 14 residues. The germline V and J ends were trimmed by 4 bases and 1 base, with 11 bases remaining between them. DNA for the CDR3: TGCGCCAGCAGCGCCCGGCGTGCCCAAGAGACCCAGTACTTC. It yields the protein CASSARRAQETQYF.

This clonotype was picked up many times. J is TRBJ2-1 and V is TRBV3-1, with D unresolved. In germline, CDR1 is LGHDT, CDR2 YNNKEL (reference sequence). The V gene lost 4 bases and the J gene lost 4 bases, with 8 bases spanning the gap. The CDR3 runs to 13 residues. The CDR3 loop is CASSRLDYNEQFF. Here the CDR3 DNA reads TGTGCCAGCAGCCGACTGGATTACAATGAGCAGTTCTTC.

This clonotype was seen ten or more times. V gene TRBV5-6 combines with J gene TRBJ2-3; 10 positions match TRBD2. The CDR3 covers 15 residues. The germline gives CDR1 SGHDT, CDR2 YYEEEE. J was trimmed by 4 bases and V by 1 base; bases with no gene match: 3. CDR3 loop: CASSLRTSGPDTQYF. For the CDR3, the DNA is TGTGCCAGCAGCTTGCGGACTAGCGGACCAGATACGCAGTATTTT.

The table lists this clonotype with a few counts. The chain has TRBV5-1 and TRBJ2-7; 7 nucleotides agree with TRBD2. The CDR3 is 15 residues long. V gave up 0 bases and J gave up 3 bases; unmatched junction bases: 6. Germline V CDR1 and CDR2: SGHRS, YFSETQ. CDR3 sequence: CASSLGRERVYEQYF. CDR3 DNA: TGCGCCAGCAGCTTGGGGCGGGAGCGGGTCTACGAGCAGTACTTC.

The J gene is TRBJ1-3, the V gene TRBV7-2; 7 nucleotides match TRBD1. In germline, CDR1 is SGHTA, CDR2 FQGNSA. Trimming took 2 bases from V and 4 from J; bases not matched to a gene: 5. The CDR3 is made up of 15 amino acids. As DNA, the CDR3 is TGTGCCAGCAGCTTAAGAGAGGGGGCCGGAAACACCATATATTTT. This gives the protein CASSLREGAGNTIYF.

The rearrangement joins TRBV19 to TRBJ2-1; 11 bases are a match to TRBD1. The germline gives CDR1 LNHDA, CDR2 SQIVND (reference sequence). This CDR3 comprises 17 residues. J was trimmed by 4 bases and V by 2 bases; bases with no gene match: 7. For the CDR3, the DNA is TGTGCCAGTAGTATAAGAATTGGGACAGGGGGGTACAATGAGCAGTTCTTC. This sequence encodes CASSIRIGTGGYNEQFF.